The 29 T cell receptor beta chains below were found in one sample sequenced in a study of blood T cell repertoires in COVID-19. The protocol was immunoSEQ multiplex PCR, while the TCRdb copy is restricted to in-frame clones and leaves out a portion. The top ten hold 1.5% to 2% of the sample, which has about 97,000 clones, roughly 90% seen once. Material for sequencing was peripheral blood. These receptor sequences come from a woman aged 45-65 years with COVID-19, enrolled during active disease.

The chain has TRBV12-3 or TRBV12-4 and TRBJ1-2; perhaps TRBD1 as D (5 bases). Trimming removed 2 bases at V and 8 bases at J, with 12 bases between. CDR3 length equals 13 residues. The CDR3 reads CASSLPKTVGYTF. The CDR3 coding sequence is TGTGCCAGCAGTTTACCGAAGACAGTGGGCTACACCTTC.

This rearrangement joins TRBV11-3 to TRBJ1-3; D is uncertain. Trimming pared 1 base from V and 7 bases from J, leaving 14 bases between. The CDR3 contains 15 residues. Germline V gene data show CDR1 as SGHNT and CDR2 as YENEEA. The DNA for the CDR3 is TGTGCCAGCAGCTTAGCACCAGGTCGAGGGAACACCATATATTTT. Translated: CASSLAPGRGNTIYF.

The V and J genes are TRBV5-1 and TRBJ1-4; TRBD1 matches 9 bases. J was trimmed by 5 bases and V by 5 bases; bases with no gene match: 1. The CDR3 has 13 amino acids. Germline V gene lookup returns CDR1 SGHRS and CDR2 YFSETQ. CDR3: CASRGTGNEKLFF. CDR3 sequence (DNA): TGCGCCAGCAGAGGGACAGGGAATGAAAAACTGTTTTTT.

This chain connects TRBV21-1 to TRBJ1-1; the DNA was not compared with TRBD1, the D call given in the table. TRBV21-1 is a pseudogene locus. This CDR3 has 12 residues. The CDR3 loop is CASSGADTEAFF. The CDR3 region has the DNA TGTGCCAGCAGCGGGGCGGATACTGAAGCTTTCTTT.

The V call is TRBV29-1, the J call TRBJ1-5; D unclear. The germline V gene has CDR1 SQVTM and CDR2 ANQGSEA. The CDR3 consists of 13 residues. V lost 5 bases and J 1 base, leaving 9 bases between the germline ends. The CDR3 DNA follows: TGCAGCGTTCGGGAAGAAAGCAATCAGCCCCAGCATTTT. This codes for CSVREESNQPQHF.

The rearrangement uses TRBV24-1 and TRBJ1-5; 8 bases align to TRBD1. Germline V gene data show CDR1 as KGHDR and CDR2 as SFDVKD. V gave up 6 bases and J gave up 1 base; unmatched junction bases: 1. CDR3 length: 14 amino acids. The DNA of the CDR3 is TGTGCCACCAGTTCAGGGGGCAGCAATCAGCCCCAGCATTTT. Protein: CATSSGGSNQPQHF.

The rearrangement uses TRBV10-2 and TRBJ1-5; unclear D gene. Trimming pared 4 bases from V and 0 bases from J, leaving 13 bases between. CDR1 is WSHSY, CDR2 SAAADI, per germline. The length of the CDR3 is 16 residues. The CDR3 bases are TGCGCCAGCAGTGTGGCAGACTCTTATAGCAATCAGCCCCAGCATTTT. Encoded protein: CASSVADSYSNQPQHF.

This clone was recorded a few times. This chain uses TRBV15 with TRBJ1-1; 9 bases agree with TRBD1. CDR1 is LNHNV, CDR2 YYDKDF, per germline (reference sequence). The CDR3 sequence is 15 residues long. The junction had 11 bases not matched to a gene; V was cut back by 11 bases and J by 1 base. The CDR3 protein is CASGTGNYRNTEAFF. In DNA form, the CDR3 reads TGTGCCTCCGGGACAGGGAATTACCGGAACACTGAAGCTTTCTTT.

The rearrangement uses TRBV18 and TRBJ1-1; D is perhaps TRBD1 (5 bases). The CDR3 has 15 amino acids. Trimming stripped 2 bases from V and 0 bases from J, with 10 bases between. Germline values: CDR1 KGHSH, CDR2 LQKENI. This CDR3 is CASSPRGPMNTEAFF. CDR3 DNA: TGTGCCAGCTCACCAAGGGGTCCCATGAACACTGAAGCTTTCTTT. Filled out from reference TRBV18 and TRBJ1-1, the complete variable domain reads NAGVMQNPRHLVRRRGQEARLRCSPMKGHSHVYWYRQLPEEGLKFMVYLQKENIIDESGMPKERFSAEFPKEGPSILRIQQVVRGDSAAYFCASSPRGPMNTEAFFGQGTRLTVV.

The gene calls are TRBV6-5 and TRBJ1-2; TRBD1 is a possible D gene (5 bases). The CDR3 totals 15 residues. Germline assignment: CDR1 MNHEY and CDR2 SVGAGI. The V gene lost 2 bases and the J gene lost 4 bases, with 14 bases spanning the gap. DNA of the CDR3: TGTGCCAGCAGTTACAACGACAGATCGTTCTATGGCTACACCTTC. This encodes CASSYNDRSFYGYTF.

The chain couples TRBV14 to TRBJ2-2; 7 positions agree with TRBD2. The germline V gene has CDR1 SGHDN and CDR2 FVKESK. This CDR3 spans 16 amino acids. Germline trimming cut 1 base from V and 1 base from J; bases unmatched to any gene: 3. The CDR3 sequence is CASSQAGLLNTGELFF. For the CDR3, the DNA is TGTGCCAGCAGCCAAGCGGGACTACTGAACACCGGGGAGCTGTTTTTT.

This chain uses TRBV10-1 with TRBJ1-1; D remains ambiguous. Germline values: CDR1 WNHNN, CDR2 SYGVQD (reference sequence). The V and J ends lost 0 bases and 11 bases respectively, with 19 bases between them. The CDR3 contains 15 residues. CDR3 protein: CASSESMADAGVAFF. DNA for the CDR3: TGCGCCAGCAGTGAGTCGATGGCTGACGCCGGGGTGGCTTTCTTT.

The chain links TRBV15 to TRBJ2-7; 8 bases match TRBD1. V shed 2 bases, J shed 5 bases, and the junction held 5 bases outside the gene matches. Germline CDR1 is LNHNV and CDR2 is YYDKDF (reference sequence). This CDR3 has 14 amino acids. CDR3 bases: TGTGCCACCAGCAGACACGGACAGGGAGACGAGCAGTACTTC. This encodes CATSRHGQGDEQYF.

The chain joins TRBV4-2 to TRBJ2-7; 11 nucleotides line up with TRBD2. J lost 1 base, V lost 2 bases, and 4 bases had no gene match. Looked up from germline, CDR1 is LGHNA and CDR2 is YNFKEQ. The CDR3 is made up of 16 amino acids. The CDR3 DNA reads as TGTGCCAGCAGCCAATCAACTAGCGGGGGTTCCTACGAGCAGTACTTC. Its protein product is CASSQSTSGGSYEQYF.

The chain employs TRBV29-1 and TRBJ1-2, with no clear D. V gave up 1 base and J gave up 2 bases, with 14 bases separating them. Germline CDR1 is SQVTM and CDR2 is ANQGSEA. The CDR3 has 15 residues. CDR3 DNA sequence: TGCAGCGTTGAAGGAACGTGGGAGGTAAACTATGGCTACACCTTC. Protein product: CSVEGTWEVNYGYTF. Full variable domain (missing parts from reference TRBV29-1 and TRBJ1-2): SAVISQKPSRDICQRGTSLTIQCQVDSQVTMMFWYRQQPGQSLTLIATANQGSEATYESGFVIDKFPISRPNLTFSTLTVSNMSPEDSSIYLCSVEGTWEVNYGYTFGSGTRLTVV.

This chain uses TRBV5-4 with TRBJ1-6, with unresolved D. The CDR3 sequence is 15 residues long. Germline V gene lookup returns CDR1 SGHNT and CDR2 YYREEE (reference sequence). V was pared by 4 bases and J by 12 bases, with 20 bases between. CDR3 protein: CASSPGLTAYEPLHF. The CDR3 DNA sequence: TGTGCCAGCAGCCCGGGGTTAACCGCATACGAACCCCTCCACTTT.

V and J are TRBV3-1 (or the pseudogene TRBV3-2) and TRBJ1-6, with TRBD1 identical over 7 bases. Germline V gives CDR1 LGHDT, CDR2 YNNKEL (reference sequence). The CDR3 has 13 residues. Trimming removed 6 bases from V and 7 bases from J; junction bases left unmatched: 3. CDR3 loop: CASRQGRNSPLHF. CDR3 sequence (DNA): TGTGCCAGCAGACAGGGGAGGAATTCACCCCTCCACTTT.

The gene calls are TRBV10-2 and TRBJ2-3; TRBD1 matches 8 bases. The germline CDR1 and CDR2 sequences are WSHSY and SAAADI. This CDR3 has 16 residues. The V segment lost 6 bases and the J segment 4 bases; nucleotides outside the gene matches: 12. The CDR3 spells CASRDLQGGWPDTQYF. The CDR3 nucleotides are TGCGCCAGCAGGGACCTACAGGGGGGTTGGCCAGATACGCAGTATTTT.

V and J are TRBV7-2 and TRBJ1-2, with 9 bases fitting TRBD1. Looked up from germline, CDR1 is SGHTA and CDR2 is FQGNSA. This CDR3 comprises 16 residues. Losses at the gene ends were 4 bases for V and 2 bases for J; bases not matched to a gene: 8. The CDR3 DNA sequence: TGTGCCAGCAGCTCGCGGACAGGGGAAAGGAACTATGGCTACACCTTC. It specifies CASSSRTGERNYGYTF.

This CDR3 reads CASSVRALDQPQHF. CDR3 nucleotides: TGTGCCAGCAGTGTCCGAGCCCTAGATCAGCCCCAGCATTTT. V gene TRBV25-1 combines with J gene TRBJ1-5; D is unresolved. The V gene lost 4 bases and the J gene lost 5 bases, with 12 bases spanning the gap. CDR3 length equals 14 residues. Germline-derived CDR1 and CDR2 are MGHDK and SYGVNS.

The V and J genes are TRBV14 and TRBJ2-7; 12 bases are a match to TRBD2. In germline, CDR1 is SGHDN, CDR2 FVKESK. Losses at the gene ends were 5 bases for V and 5 bases for J; bases not matched to a gene: 4. CDR3 length: 14 amino acids. The CDR3 here is CASSRTSGANEQYV. The CDR3 coding sequence is TGTGCCAGCAGCAGGACTAGCGGGGCCAACGAGCAGTACGTC.

A few counts support this clone. The rearrangement links TRBV29-1 to TRBJ1-2; 7 positions match TRBD1. The length of the CDR3 is 15 residues. CDR1 and CDR2 (germline): SQVTM, ANQGSEA. The J segment lost 3 bases and the V segment lost 1 base, leaving 8 bases of the junction unmatched. The CDR3 loop is CSVEGWAGGDYGYTF. The DNA of the CDR3 is TGCAGCGTTGAAGGGTGGGCAGGGGGTGACTATGGCTACACCTTC.

The chain employs TRBV10-2 and TRBJ1-3; 8 nucleotides line up with TRBD1. V trimming: 6 bases; J trimming: 0 bases; junction bases outside the gene matches: 4. The CDR3 contains 15 residues. The V gene's germline CDR1 is WSHSY and CDR2 SAAADI. CDR3 nucleotides: TGCGCCAGCAGGGGACAGGCGCTCTCTGGAAACACCATATATTTT. Encoded protein: CASRGQALSGNTIYF.

The chain employs TRBV10-2 and TRBJ1-6, with TRBD1 identical over 10 bases. The length of the CDR3 is 16 residues. Germline V lookup: CDR1 WSHSY, CDR2 SAAADI. V was pared by 6 bases and J by 6 bases, with 8 bases of the junction left unmatched. The CDR3 reads CASRKNRDRGNSPLHF. In nucleotides, the CDR3 is TGCGCCAGCAGGAAAAACCGGGACAGGGGTAATTCACCCCTCCACTTT.

CDR3 residues: CASSLGSSPLHF. CDR3 DNA: TGTGCCAGCAGCTTAGGGAGTTCACCCCTCCACTTT. The genes are TRBV7-8 and TRBJ1-6; no firm D call. Trimming shortened V by 1 base and J by 9 bases, and 4 bases separated the two germline ends. Germline V gene data show CDR1 as SGHVS and CDR2 as FQNEAQ. The CDR3 is 12 amino acids.

The chain uses TRBV21-1 and TRBJ1-1; TRBD1 is the table's D call and was not checked against the DNA. TRBV21-1 has pseudogene status. The length of the CDR3 is 16 residues. CDR3 bases: TGTGCCAGCAGCAAAGGGCAGGAAATCATGAACACTGAAGCTTTCTTT. Translated, it gives CASSKGQEIMNTEAFF.

The V and J genes are TRBV5-1 and TRBJ1-6; D is perhaps TRBD1 (6 bases). CDR3 length equals 12 residues. V was trimmed by 5 bases and J by 10 bases, leaving 10 bases between them. Per germline, CDR1 SGHRS and CDR2 YFSETQ. CDR3 nucleotide sequence: TGCGCCAGCAGACTAGGGGGATCACCCCTCCACTTT. Its protein is CASRLGGSPLHF.

The genes are TRBV4-1 and TRBJ2-4; D gene uncertain. The CDR3 totals 14 residues. V was cut by 1 base and J by 4 bases, with 8 bases left in between. The germline V gene encodes CDR1 MGHRA and CDR2 YSYEKL. CDR3 coding DNA: TGCGCCAGCAGCCAAGTTAGCAAAAAAAACATTCAGTACTTC. Its translation: CASSQVSKKNIQYF.

The chain carries TRBV10-2 and TRBJ1-1; the match to TRBD1 covers 7 bases. The germline CDR1 and CDR2 sequences are WSHSY and SAAADI. V gave up 8 bases and J gave up 0 bases; unmatched junction bases: 3. The CDR3 length is 13 residues. In nucleotides, the CDR3 is TGCGCCAGCCGGGACAGCATGAACACTGAAGCTTTCTTT. Its translation: CASRDSMNTEAFF.